The 21 T cell receptor beta chains listed next were all sequenced from one sample in a study of blood T cell repertoires in COVID-19. The protocol was immunoSEQ multiplex PCR, while the TCRdb copy is restricted to in-frame clones and leaves out a portion. The sample consists of 200,000 to 300,000 clones, approximately 91% of them appearing once. Input material: peripheral blood. These receptors were collected from a man between 25 and 39 years old with COVID-19, enrolled during active disease.

A note on this clone: The sample contains more than one DNA sequence encoding this CDR3. The gene calls are TRBV10-3 and TRBJ1-1, with TRBD1 matching over 7 bases. The CDR3 loop spans 13 amino acids. Germline CDR1 and CDR2: ENHRY and SYGVKD. The trim removed 4 bases at V and 3 bases at J, leaving 2 bases unmatched. The CDR3 spells CAISATGDTEAFF. CDR3 nucleotides: TGTGCCATCAGTGCAACAGGGGACACTGAAGCTTTCTTT.

The genes are TRBV7-6 and TRBJ2-3; 7 nucleotides align to TRBD2. Germline CDR1 reads SGHVS; CDR2 reads FNYEAQ. The CDR3 covers 17 residues. Unmatched junction bases numbered 11, after V lost 2 bases and J lost 3 bases. CDR3 nucleotide sequence: TGTGCCAGCAGCTTACGGCGGGGGATTGAGTTGACAGATACGCAGTATTTT. Amino acid sequence: CASSLRRGIELTDTQYF.

The chain has TRBV18 and TRBJ2-2; 9 bases map to TRBD1. V gave up 3 bases and J gave up 7 bases; unmatched junction bases: 9. The CDR3 has 16 amino acids. The germline V gene encodes CDR1 KGHSH and CDR2 LQKENI. CDR3 nucleotides: TGTGCCAGCTCACCGGGCCAACAGGGGGCCGGCGGGGAGCTGTTTTTT. Residues: CASSPGQQGAGGELFF.

The chain is built from TRBV18 and TRBJ1-2; TRBD1 matches 8 bases. The V gene end was trimmed by 2 bases and the J gene end by 4 bases; junction bases not matched to a gene: 6. CDR1 is KGHSH and CDR2 is LQKENI in the germline V gene. The CDR3 spans 15 residues. CDR3: CASSPIGTGGYGYTF. The CDR3 nucleotides read TGTGCCAGCTCACCAATCGGAACAGGGGGCTATGGCTACACCTTC.

This clone was seen once. The chain recombines TRBV5-1 with TRBJ2-3, with 8 bases identical to TRBD2. Germline assignment: CDR1 SGHRS and CDR2 YFSETQ. The CDR3 runs to 17 residues. With 0 bases clipped from V and 4 bases from J, the junction kept 10 bases outside the gene matches. CDR3: CASSLDPAGEFADTQYF. The CDR3 coding sequence is TGCGCCAGCAGCTTGGACCCAGCGGGGGAGTTTGCAGATACGCAGTATTTT.

J is TRBJ1-2 and V is TRBV6-5; 8 bases match TRBD1. The CDR3 is 14 amino acids. V dropped 5 bases and J dropped 4; count of bases not matched to a gene: 6. In germline, CDR1 is MNHEY, CDR2 SVGAGI. CDR3 protein: CASSPLGTGYGYTF. CDR3 DNA sequence: TGTGCCAGCAGTCCGTTAGGGACAGGCTATGGCTACACCTTC.

The rearrangement links TRBV10-1 to TRBJ1-6; D gene uncertain. The CDR3 is 13 residues long. Trimming stripped 4 bases from V and 10 bases from J, with 11 bases between. Germline CDR1 reads WNHNN; CDR2 reads SYGVQD (reference sequence). Here the CDR3 reads CASSVSPGSPLHF. The CDR3 nucleotides are TGCGCCAGCAGTGTCTCACCAGGATCACCCCTCCACTTT.

The chain has TRBV10-2 and TRBJ1-5, with 11 positions matching TRBD1. J gave up 6 bases and V 5 bases, and 9 bases lay outside the gene matches. This CDR3 region has 16 residues. Germline V lookup: CDR1 WSHSY, CDR2 SAAADI. CDR3 protein: CASSPHRDRGAQPQHF. CDR3 DNA sequence: TGCGCCAGCAGTCCCCACCGGGACAGGGGGGCTCAGCCCCAGCATTTT.

The rearrangement joins TRBV4-1 to TRBJ1-6; 9 nucleotides align to TRBD1. With V trimmed by 3 bases and J by 10 bases, 4 bases remained unmatched. CDR3 length: 14 amino acids. CDR1 MGHRA and CDR2 YSYEKL come from the germline V gene. CDR3 region: CASSHGTGRSPLHF. DNA for the CDR3: TGCGCCAGCAGCCACGGGACAGGGAGATCACCCCTCCACTTT.

The chain joins TRBV3-1 (or the pseudogene TRBV3-2) to TRBJ2-7; possible D gene TRBD1, 5 bases. Per germline, CDR1 LGHDT and CDR2 YNNKEL (reference sequence). The germline V and J ends were trimmed by 1 base and 1 base, with 11 bases remaining between them. The CDR3 length is 15 residues. In nucleotides, the CDR3 is TGTGCCAGCAGCCAAGGGACACCGAAATCCTACGAGCAGTACTTC. Amino acids: CASSQGTPKSYEQYF.

The rearrangement uses TRBV30 and TRBJ1-1; the match to TRBD1 covers 7 bases. Losses at the gene ends were 3 bases for V and 0 bases for J; bases not matched to a gene: 10. The length of the CDR3 is 16 residues. Per the germline V gene, CDR1 is GTSNPN and CDR2 is SVGIG (reference sequence). Here the CDR3 reads CAWRATGRGVNTEAFF. The CDR3 coding sequence is TGTGCCTGGAGAGCGACGGGCAGGGGGGTGAACACTGAAGCTTTCTTT. The full variable domain, rest sourced from reference TRBV30 and TRBJ1-1, is SQTIHQWPATLVQPVGSPLSLECTVEGTSNPNLYWYRQAAGRGLQLLFYSVGIGQISSEVPQNLSASRPQDRQFILSSKKLLLSDSGFYLCAWRATGRGVNTEAFFGQGTRLTVV.

The chain joins TRBV11-2 to TRBJ2-7; D is possibly TRBD2 (5 bases). Per germline, CDR1 SGHAT and CDR2 FQNNGV. The V end was cut by 5 bases, the J end by 4 bases, with 27 bases between. CDR3 size: 18 residues. The CDR3 loop is CASSPHPGGGIGIYEQYF. CDR3 coding DNA: TGTGCCAGCAGCCCCCACCCAGGTGGAGGAATAGGAATTTACGAGCAGTACTTC.

The chain links TRBV5-6 to TRBJ1-2; no clear D gene. The CDR3 runs to 13 residues. Trimming cost V 0 bases and J 8 bases, with 11 bases left between them. Germline V gene lookup returns CDR1 SGHDT and CDR2 YYEEEE. The CDR3 DNA is TGTGCCAGCAGCTTGGCAACGGAGCTCGGCTACACCTTC. It translates to CASSLATELGYTF.

The chain uses TRBV27 and TRBJ2-7; possibly TRBD2 for D (6 bases). CDR3 size: 15 residues. Trimming removed 2 bases from V and 2 bases from J, with 13 bases in between. In germline, CDR1 is MNHEY, CDR2 SMNVEV (reference sequence). CDR3 sequence reads: CASSLSGGVTYEQYF. CDR3 nucleotide sequence: TGTGCCAGCAGTTTAAGCGGAGGGGTTACCTACGAGCAGTACTTC.

The chain carries TRBV6-5 and TRBJ2-1; TRBD2 matches 10 bases. This CDR3 contains 16 residues. Germline V gene sequence: CDR1 MNHEY, CDR2 SVGAGI. V dropped 4 bases and J dropped 3; count of bases not matched to a gene: 6. CDR3 sequence: CASSSWLAGDYNEQFF. The CDR3 nucleotides read TGTGCCAGCAGTTCTTGGCTAGCGGGGGACTACAATGAGCAGTTCTTC.

The chain recombines TRBV2 with TRBJ2-7; 9 nucleotides line up with TRBD1. Trimming cost V 7 bases and J 3 bases; bases outside gene matches: 4. Germline-derived CDR1 and CDR2 are SNHLY and FYNNEI. This CDR3 region has 13 residues. CDR3 coding DNA: TGTGCCAGCATTTTGACAGGGGGCTACGAGCAGTACTTC. The encoded protein is CASILTGGYEQYF.

This chain joins TRBV27 and TRBJ1-6; a weak D match, TRBD1 (6 bases). This CDR3 is built from 15 residues. V was trimmed by 7 bases and J by 2 bases, leaving 12 bases between them. Germline V gene data show CDR1 as MNHEY and CDR2 as SMNVEV (reference sequence). DNA of the CDR3: TGTGCCAGCACCAAGGGGGTGACCTATAATTCACCCCTCCACTTT. The encoded protein is CASTKGVTYNSPLHF.

V and J are TRBV5-4 and TRBJ2-1; 8 positions match TRBD2. Germline values: CDR1 SGHNT, CDR2 YYREEE (reference sequence). CDR3 length: 17 amino acids. With V trimmed by 6 bases and J by 0 bases, 11 bases remained unmatched. The CDR3 sequence is CASTPGPGGSSYNEQFF. The CDR3 DNA follows: TGTGCCAGCACCCCGGGGCCGGGGGGGAGCTCCTACAATGAGCAGTTCTTC.

The chain recombines TRBV5-4 with TRBJ1-2; no firm D call. The germline gives CDR1 SGHNT, CDR2 YYREEE (reference sequence). V lost 2 bases, J lost 1 base, and 9 bases lay in between. This CDR3 has 14 amino acids. CDR3 nucleotide sequence: TGTGCCAGCAGCTTTGGGCAGAGTAACTATGGCTACACCTTC. It is translated as CASSFGQSNYGYTF.

The CDR3 loop is CASTSYREASPLHF. The CDR3 DNA follows: TGTGCCAGCACCTCCTACAGGGAAGCATCACCCCTCCACTTT. The V call is TRBV7-2, the J call TRBJ1-6; perhaps TRBD1 as D (6 bases). Germline-derived CDR1 and CDR2 are SGHTA and FQGNSA. Trimming shortened V by 7 bases and J by 10 bases, and 17 bases separated the two germline ends. CDR3 length equals 14 residues.

V gene TRBV18 combines with J gene TRBJ1-2; D unresolved. The CDR3 runs to 14 residues. CDR1 KGHSH and CDR2 LQKENI come from the germline V gene. V lost 3 bases, J lost 7 bases, and 15 bases lay in between. The CDR3 DNA is TGTGCCAGCTCACCGTCTTCCGGAGGAGGTGGCTACACCTTC. Protein sequence: CASSPSSGGGGYTF. The full variable domain, rest sourced from reference TRBV18 and TRBJ1-2, is NAGVMQNPRHLVRRRGQEARLRCSPMKGHSHVYWYRQLPEEGLKFMVYLQKENIIDESGMPKERFSAEFPKEGPSILRIQQVVRGDSAAYFCASSPSSGGGGYTFGSGTRLTVV.